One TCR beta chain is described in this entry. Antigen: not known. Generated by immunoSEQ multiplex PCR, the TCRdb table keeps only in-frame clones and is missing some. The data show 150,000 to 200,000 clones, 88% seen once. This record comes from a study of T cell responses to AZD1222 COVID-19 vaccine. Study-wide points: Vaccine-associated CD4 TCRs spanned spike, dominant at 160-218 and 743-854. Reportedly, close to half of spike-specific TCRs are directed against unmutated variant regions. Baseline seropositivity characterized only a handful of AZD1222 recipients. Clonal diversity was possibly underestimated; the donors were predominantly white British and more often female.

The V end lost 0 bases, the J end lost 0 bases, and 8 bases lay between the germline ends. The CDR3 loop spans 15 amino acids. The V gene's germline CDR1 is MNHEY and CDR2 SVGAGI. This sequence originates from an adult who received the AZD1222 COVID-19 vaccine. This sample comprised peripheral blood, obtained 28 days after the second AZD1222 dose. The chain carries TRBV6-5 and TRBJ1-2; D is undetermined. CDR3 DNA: TGTGCCAGCAGTTACTCTCGGGATTCTAACTATGGCTACACCTTC. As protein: CASSYSRDSNYGYTF.